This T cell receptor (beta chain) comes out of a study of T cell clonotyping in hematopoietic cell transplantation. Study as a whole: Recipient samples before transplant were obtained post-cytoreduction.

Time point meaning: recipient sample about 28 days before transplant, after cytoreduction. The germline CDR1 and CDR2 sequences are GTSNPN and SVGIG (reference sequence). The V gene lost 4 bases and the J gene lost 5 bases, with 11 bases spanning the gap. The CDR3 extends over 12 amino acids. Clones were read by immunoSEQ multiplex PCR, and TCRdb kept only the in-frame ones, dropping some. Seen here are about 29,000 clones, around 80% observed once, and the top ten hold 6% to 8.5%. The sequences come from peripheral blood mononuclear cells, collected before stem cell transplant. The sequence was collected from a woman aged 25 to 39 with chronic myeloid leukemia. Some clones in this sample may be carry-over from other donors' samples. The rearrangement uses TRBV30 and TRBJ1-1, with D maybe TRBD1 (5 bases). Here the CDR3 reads CAWMRGWTEAFF. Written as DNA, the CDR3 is TGTGCCTGGATGAGGGGTTGGACTGAAGCTTTCTTT.